Listed here are 15 T cell receptor beta chains from one sample, sequenced in a study of monozygotic twins with inflammatory bowel disease. No DNA is given; TCRdb re-called the 5' RACE reads and lists each CDR3 protein once. Recorded here are approximately 380,000 distinct CDR3 sequences; the top ten clones represent about 2.5%. Sequenced material: blood. These receptor sequences come from a human donor with ulcerative colitis or Crohn's disease, or a healthy co-twin of an affected twin (not recorded which).

The CDR3 here is CSARSAKGGTYEQYF. The chain employs TRBV20-1 and TRBJ2-7; TCRdb outputs TRBD1, but without DNA this stays unchecked. There are 15 residues in the CDR3. In germline, CDR1 is DFQATT, CDR2 SNEGSKA (reference sequence).

This chain connects TRBV20-1 to TRBJ2-2; the D call of TRBD1 rests on TCRdb alone, since no DNA is present to check it. This CDR3 spans 14 amino acids. Germline values: CDR1 DFQATT, CDR2 SNEGSKA (reference sequence). Here the CDR3 reads CSATYRGNTGELFF.

The chain couples TRBV10-3 to TRBJ2-5. This CDR3 has 14 residues. From germline, CDR1 is ENHRY and CDR2 SYGVKD. CDR3 amino acids: CAIKSAVGEETQYF.

V gene TRBV7-2 combines with J gene TRBJ2-7. This CDR3 has 12 residues. Germline assignment: CDR1 SGHTA and CDR2 FQGNSA. The CDR3 protein is CASSFHPYEQYF.

The chain employs TRBV6-2 or TRBV6-3 and TRBJ1-1; as DNA is missing, the TRBD1 call by TCRdb cannot be tested. The CDR3 consists of 13 residues. Germline CDR1 MNHEY, CDR2 SVGEGT. The CDR3 sequence: CASRNRGNTEAFF.

The chain is built from TRBV29-1 and TRBJ2-7; the D gene TCRdb calls, TRBD2, cannot be checked with no DNA. This CDR3 is 13 amino acids long. The germline CDR1 and CDR2 sequences are SQVTM and ANQGSEA. The CDR3: CSVIRGGDYEQYF.

The rearrangement uses TRBV6-5 and TRBJ2-3. Germline values: CDR1 MNHEY, CDR2 SVGAGI. The CDR3 runs to 15 residues. The CDR3 loop is CASSYLGRSTDTQYF.

The rearrangement joins TRBV24-1 to TRBJ2-3; TCRdb lists TRBD2, though no DNA is available to test this call. Germline values: CDR1 KGHDR, CDR2 SFDVKD. This CDR3 comprises 17 residues. Here the CDR3 reads CATSDLEGSVKSDTQYF.

This rearrangement joins TRBV6-2 or TRBV6-3 to TRBJ2-1; TCRdb reports TRBD2, a call that lacks DNA to check it against. This CDR3 comprises 15 residues. Germline V gene data show CDR1 as MNHEY and CDR2 as SVGEGT. The chain's CDR3 is CASMEGRGPHNEQFF.

The chain links TRBV5-1 to TRBJ1-1. In germline, CDR1 is SGHRS, CDR2 YFSETQ. The CDR3 is made up of 13 amino acids. CDR3 sequence: CASSFVAGTEAFF.

The rearrangement links TRBV7-2 to TRBJ1-2; TCRdb calls TRBD1, which cannot be checked without DNA. CDR3 length equals 14 residues. CDR1 and CDR2 from the germline V gene are SGHTA and FQGNSA. The CDR3 loop reads CASSSQGQVYGYTF.

The chain recombines TRBV3-1 with TRBJ2-1; lacking DNA, the TRBD2 call made by TCRdb goes unchecked. CDR1 is LGHDT and CDR2 is YNNKEL in the germline V gene (reference sequence). The CDR3 has 17 amino acids. CDR3 in amino acids: CASSQSASGGQNNEQFF.

V is TRBV12-3 or TRBV12-4 and J is TRBJ1-2; TCRdb's D call, TRBD1, is unchecked because there is no DNA. CDR3 length: 15 amino acids. The CDR3 sequence is CASSPTGTGLYGYTF.

The J gene is TRBJ2-7, the V gene TRBV4-3; there is no DNA to check the TCRdb D call of TRBD1. CDR1 is LGHNA and CDR2 is YSLEER in the germline V gene. The CDR3 sequence is 15 residues long. The CDR3: CASSQDGGQGREQYF.

The chain has TRBV10-3 and TRBJ2-7; the TCRdb call, TRBD2, lacks DNA for checking. The CDR3 extends over 19 amino acids. Germline CDR1 reads ENHRY; CDR2 reads SYGVKD. This CDR3 reads CAISESIALERGQLNEQYF.